A single sample is the source of the 23 T cell receptor beta chains below, sequenced in a study of cytomegalovirus exposure and HLA in healthy donors. PCR involved 60 Vbeta and 13 Jbeta primers. Profiled with immunoSEQ multiplex PCR; TCRdb holds only in-frame clones, not every one. The sample consists of 200,000 to 250,000 clones, approximately 84% of them appearing once. The sample comprised PBMCs. The receptors derive from a woman aged 40 to 50 in good health and CMV-seronegative.

A single count supports this clone. The same CDR3 arises from other DNA sequences in this sample as well. The V call is TRBV9, the J call TRBJ1-2; perhaps TRBD1 as D (6 bases). CDR1 is SGDLS, CDR2 YYNGEE, per germline. V was cut by 3 bases and J by 5 bases, with 14 bases left in between. CDR3 size: 14 residues. CDR3 protein: CASSGPGQGYGYTF. DNA of the CDR3: TGTGCCAGCAGCGGACCCGGGCAGGGGTATGGCTACACCTTC.

The V call is TRBV2, the J call TRBJ2-7, with 12 bases matching TRBD2. The CDR3 runs to 14 residues. Germline trimming cut 4 bases from V and 6 bases from J; bases unmatched to any gene: 4. CDR1 is SNHLY, CDR2 FYNNEI, per germline. CDR3 sequence (DNA): TGTGCCAGCAGTGCTAGCGGGGGGGCCATCGAGCAGTACTTC. Translated, it gives CASSASGGAIEQYF.

Details on this clone: One end of the junction is discordant with germline, which a read error may explain. The rearrangement joins TRBV7-9 to TRBJ1-5; D unresolved. There are 14 residues in the CDR3. The germline V gene has CDR1 SEHNR and CDR2 FQNEAQ (reference sequence). The CDR3 DNA is TGTTCCAGCAGCTCCGGACTGGGCAATCAGCCCCAGCATTTT. This translates into CSSSSGLGNQPQHF.

The count of this clone is one. This chain uses TRBV5-1 with TRBJ1-2; a possible D gene is TRBD1 (5 bases). This CDR3 spans 13 amino acids. V was clipped by 4 bases and J by 2 bases, with 9 bases between them. The germline CDR1 and CDR2 sequences are SGHRS and YFSETQ. The CDR3 loop reads CASSGGANYGYTF. The CDR3 nucleotides read TGCGCCAGCAGCGGCGGGGCAAACTATGGCTACACCTTC.

The CDR3 bases are TGTGCCACCCAACAGGGGATTGGGCTTCTAAGTACTGAAGCTTTCTTT. Translating it yields CATQQGIGLLSTEAFF. The chain couples TRBV19 to TRBJ1-1, with 7 bases matching TRBD1. The CDR3 length is 16 residues. Per the germline V gene, CDR1 is LNHDA and CDR2 is SQIVND (reference sequence). The J segment lost 5 bases and the V segment lost 10 bases, leaving 19 bases of the junction unmatched. The complete variable domain, with remaining parts taken from reference TRBV19 and TRBJ1-1, reads DGGITQSPKYLFRKEGQNVTLSCEQNLNHDAMYWYRQDPGQGLRLIYYSQIVNDFQKGDIAEGYSVSREKKESFPLTVTSAQKNPTAFYLCATQQGIGLLSTEAFFGQGTRLTVV.

Worth noting for this clone: The same CDR3 arises from other DNA sequences in this sample as well. The chain carries TRBV5-1 and TRBJ1-5; unclear D gene. The CDR3 runs 15 residues. The germline V gene has CDR1 SGHRS and CDR2 YFSETQ. The V end lost 0 bases, the J end lost 1 base, and 8 bases lay between the germline ends. The CDR3 here is CASSLDGGSNQPQHF. The CDR3 DNA sequence: TGCGCCAGCAGCTTGGACGGCGGGAGCAATCAGCCCCAGCATTTT.

The chain uses TRBV5-1 and TRBJ2-2, with D perhaps TRBD1 (6 bases). Germline lookup yields CDR1 SGHRS and CDR2 YFSETQ. The CDR3 is made up of 16 amino acids. Trimming shortened V by 0 bases and J by 5 bases, and 14 bases separated the two germline ends. The CDR3 sequence: CASSLAGRGETGELFF. CDR3 sequence (DNA): TGCGCCAGCAGCTTGGCCGGCAGGGGAGAAACCGGGGAGCTGTTTTTT.

The chain joins TRBV2 to TRBJ1-1, with a tentative D call TRBD1 (6 bases). The germline CDR1 and CDR2 sequences are SNHLY and FYNNEI. The CDR3 totals 13 residues. V was cut by 4 bases and J by 5 bases, with 11 bases left in between. The DNA of the CDR3 is TGTGCCAGCAGTGGCCAGGGGATGACTGAAGCTTTCTTT. This sequence encodes CASSGQGMTEAFF.

This rearrangement joins TRBV5-4 to TRBJ2-2; TRBD2 is a possible D gene (7 bases). CDR1 is SGHNT, CDR2 YYREEE, per germline (reference sequence). This CDR3 has 16 residues. With 4 bases removed from V and 1 base from J, the gap between germline ends came to 14 bases. CDR3 DNA: TGTGCCAGCAGCGCAGACGGGGGGCGGAACACCGGGGAGCTGTTTTTT. Residues: CASSADGGRNTGELFF. The full variable domain, completed using reference TRBV5-4 and TRBJ2-2, is ETGVTQSPTHLIKTRGQQVTLRCSSQSGHNTVSWYQQALGQGPQFIFQYYREEENGRGNFPPRFSGLQFPNYSSELNVNALELDDSALYLCASSADGGRNTGELFFGEGSRLTVL.

CDR3 DNA: TGTGCCAGTAGTCCCAGACAGGTTTACAATGAGCAGTTCTTC. Translating it yields CASSPRQVYNEQFF. J is TRBJ2-1 and V is TRBV19, with D possibly TRBD1 on 6 matching bases. Trimming left V 5 bases short and J 4 bases short, with 12 bases between. Germline CDR1 reads LNHDA; CDR2 reads SQIVND (reference sequence). The CDR3 loop spans 14 amino acids.

The chain has TRBV7-8 and TRBJ2-7, with D perhaps TRBD2 (6 bases). The CDR3 contains 16 residues. Looked up from germline, CDR1 is SGHVS and CDR2 is FQNEAQ. The V and J ends lost 2 bases and 2 bases respectively, with 16 bases between them. CDR3 DNA sequence: TGTGCCAGCAGCTTAAGAAGGGCCGGAGGGACCTACGAGCAGTACTTC. Its protein product is CASSLRRAGGTYEQYF.

This chain links TRBV6-4 with TRBJ2-3; 14 positions match TRBD2. This CDR3 has 15 residues. From germline, CDR1 is MRHNA and CDR2 SNTAGT. Unmatched junction bases numbered 1, after V lost 4 bases and J lost 4 bases. The chain's CDR3 is CASSATSGGADTQYF. The CDR3 bases are TGTGCCAGCAGTGCGACTAGCGGGGGGGCAGATACGCAGTATTTT.

This clone came up once. V usage is TRBV9 and J usage is TRBJ2-2, with a weak D call TRBD1 (5 bases). The germline V gene has CDR1 SGDLS and CDR2 YYNGEE. The CDR3 length is 16 residues. V was shortened by 3 bases and J by 7 bases, with 19 bases between the two germline ends. The CDR3 loop reads CASSAGPTTAGGELFF. The CDR3 nucleotides read TGTGCCAGCAGCGCAGGGCCCACGACTGCTGGCGGGGAGCTGTTTTTT.

CDR3 sequence (DNA): TGCAGTGCCACAGGGGGAGAGACCCAGTACTTC. This gives the protein CSATGGETQYF. V is TRBV20-1 and J is TRBJ2-5; 8 nucleotides align to TRBD1. Trimming cost V 6 bases and J 4 bases; bases outside gene matches: 1. The CDR3 length is 11 residues. CDR1 is DFQATT and CDR2 is SNEGSKA in the germline V gene (reference sequence).

The genes are TRBV6-1 and TRBJ1-2; 7 nucleotides agree with TRBD1. The V segment lost 5 bases and the J segment 3 bases; nucleotides outside the gene matches: 9. Looked up from germline, CDR1 is MNHNS and CDR2 is SASEGT. This CDR3 is built from 15 residues. The CDR3 DNA is TGTGCCAGCAGTCGCTCAGGGGGAGCGGACTATGGCTACACCTTC. Its translation: CASSRSGGADYGYTF.

This chain uses TRBV10-3 with TRBJ1-5; TRBD1 matches 7 bases. The V gene's germline CDR1 is ENHRY and CDR2 SYGVKD. CDR3 length: 13 residues. V dropped 9 bases and J dropped 2; count of bases not matched to a gene: 4. The CDR3 DNA follows: TGTGCCATACAGGGGATCGGCAATCAGCCCCAGCATTTT. Translated: CAIQGIGNQPQHF.

The V gene is TRBV13, the J gene TRBJ1-1; unclear D gene. The V and J ends lost 1 base and 3 bases respectively, with 6 bases between them. The germline V gene has CDR1 PRHDT and CDR2 FYEKMQ (reference sequence). The CDR3 loop spans 13 amino acids. CDR3: CASSLAQYTEAFF. For the CDR3, the DNA is TGTGCCAGCAGCTTAGCACAGTACACTGAAGCTTTCTTT.

This clone was observed once. The J gene is TRBJ2-6, the V gene TRBV5-4; a weak D match, TRBD1 (5 bases). The V gene's germline CDR1 is SGHNT and CDR2 YYREEE (reference sequence). The CDR3 has 15 amino acids. V lost 1 base, J lost 0 bases, and 5 bases lay in between. CDR3 sequence: CASSLQGSGANVLTF. In nucleotides, the CDR3 is TGTGCCAGCAGCTTGCAGGGCTCTGGGGCCAACGTCCTGACTTTC. The full variable domain, its missing parts supplied by reference TRBV5-4 and TRBJ2-6, is ETGVTQSPTHLIKTRGQQVTLRCSSQSGHNTVSWYQQALGQGPQFIFQYYREEENGRGNFPPRFSGLQFPNYSSELNVNALELDDSALYLCASSLQGSGANVLTFGAGSRLTVL.

The rearrangement links TRBV7-2 to TRBJ1-5, with 7 positions matching TRBD1. This CDR3 spans 17 amino acids. Germline V lookup: CDR1 SGHTA, CDR2 FQGNSA. Trimming removed 6 bases from V and 5 bases from J; junction bases left unmatched: 16. The CDR3 here is CASSSPEQGVIHQPQHF. Here the CDR3 DNA reads TGTGCCAGCAGTTCCCCGGAGCAGGGGGTAATACATCAGCCCCAGCATTTT.

The chain uses TRBV6-5 and TRBJ2-1; D perhaps matches TRBD2 (5 bases). Trimming cost V 7 bases and J 10 bases, with 11 bases left between them. The CDR3 is made up of 11 amino acids. Germline V CDR1 and CDR2: MNHEY, SVGAGI. The CDR3 nucleotides read TGTGCCAGCAACCATAGAGGGGAGCAGTTCTTC. It is translated as CASNHRGEQFF.

This clone is a singleton in its sample. V usage is TRBV10-3 and J usage is TRBJ1-6, with TRBD1 identical over 9 bases. There are 14 residues in the CDR3. The V gene end was trimmed by 10 bases and the J gene end by 7 bases; junction bases not matched to a gene: 8. Germline CDR1 ENHRY, CDR2 SYGVKD. The CDR3 region has the DNA TGTGCCACCTTACAGGGGGCGGACAATTCACCCCTCCACTTT. Translating gives CATLQGADNSPLHF.

The rearrangement uses TRBV5-4 and TRBJ1-4, with D perhaps matching TRBD1 (5 bases). Germline V gene lookup returns CDR1 SGHNT and CDR2 YYREEE (reference sequence). The CDR3 runs to 15 residues. The V gene lost 3 bases and the J gene lost 0 bases, with 9 bases spanning the gap. DNA of the CDR3: TGTGCCAGCAGCTCTAAGACAGCAACTAATGAAAAACTGTTTTTT. As protein: CASSSKTATNEKLFF.

The V call is TRBV7-2, the J call TRBJ2-7, with TRBD1 matching 7 bases. V was clipped by 5 bases and J by 5 bases; unmatched bases: 9. Per the germline V gene, CDR1 is SGHTA and CDR2 is FQGNSA. The CDR3 runs to 14 residues. The DNA for the CDR3 is TGTGCCAGCAGCCGACCAGGGGGTCTCCACGAGCAGTACTTC. It yields the protein CASSRPGGLHEQYF.